This is a list of T cell receptor beta chains from one sample in a study of blood T cell repertoires in COVID-19. The repertoire was sequenced with immunoSEQ multiplex PCR; TCRdb's copy has only in-frame clones and lacks some. The sample yields more than 80,000 clones, around 87% seen once. Sample: peripheral blood. These TCRs come from a middle-aged man with acute or convalescent COVID-19. Both conserved end residues are part of each CDR3. D genes are given only for firm matches. For some rows the clone size is stated as once, few or many, or as a class when expanded; others skip it.

J: TRBJ1-3; D: TRBD1; V: TRBV2; size: once; CDR3: CASSVTQGAGGNTIYF; DNA: TGTGCCAGCAGCGTTACACAGGGGGCGGGTGGAAACACCATATATTTT
J: TRBJ1-3; D: NA; V: TRBV19; size: NA; CDR3: CASSISSGGNTIYF; DNA: TGTGCCAGTAGTATCTCTTCAGGGGGAAACACCATATATTTT
J: TRBJ2-2; D: TRBD1; V: TRBV5-1; size: NA; CDR3: CASSLGADRVSTGELFF; DNA: TGCGCCAGCAGCTTGGGGGCCGACAGGGTGTCGACCGGGGAGCTGTTTTTT
J: TRBJ1-6; D: TRBD1; V: TRBV27; size: many; CDR3: CASSYAQTGTNSPLHF; DNA: TGTGCCAGCAGTTACGCTCAGACAGGGACTAATTCACCCCTCCACTTT
J: TRBJ1-4; D: NA; V: TRBV27; size: NA; CDR3: CASSFRGGNEKLFF; DNA: TGTGCCAGCAGTTTTAGGGGGGGTAATGAAAAACTGTTTTTT
J: TRBJ2-1; D: TRBD1; V: TRBV19; size: NA; CDR3: CAGSRDRGDEQFF; DNA: TGTGCCGGTAGTAGGGACAGGGGAGATGAGCAGTTCTTC
J: TRBJ1-3; D: NA; V: TRBV3-1/TRBV3-2; size: few; CDR3: CASSQESGTGNTIYF; DNA: TGTGCCAGCAGCCAAGAATCAGGGACTGGAAACACCATATATTTT
J: TRBJ2-5; D: NA; V: TRBV3-1/TRBV3-2; size: NA; CDR3: CASSHQGGETQYF; DNA: TGTGCCAGCAGCCACCAGGGTGGGGAGACCCAGTACTTC
J: TRBJ2-5; D: TRBD2; V: TRBV6-5; size: few; CDR3: CASSFGTSGARETQYF; DNA: TGTGCCAGCAGTTTCGGGACTAGCGGGGCCAGGGAGACCCAGTACTTC
J: TRBJ1-1; D: NA; V: TRBV4-1; size: few; CDR3: CASSPERDRLNTEAFF; DNA: TGCGCCAGCAGCCCGGAACGAGACAGGCTGAACACTGAAGCTTTCTTT
J: TRBJ2-7; D: NA; V: TRBV5-1; size: NA; CDR3: CASSSRGDLAYEQYF; DNA: TGCGCCAGCAGCTCCCGCGGGGACTTAGCGTACGAGCAGTACTTC
J: TRBJ1-4; D: NA; V: TRBV12-3/TRBV12-4; size: once; CDR3: CASSAQAAEKLFF; DNA: TGTGCCAGCAGCGCCCAAGCGGCTGAAAAACTGTTTTTT
J: TRBJ2-1; D: TRBD2; V: TRBV11-2; size: NA; CDR3: CASSPAEPGLAGRNEQFF; DNA: TGTGCCAGCAGCCCGGCGGAACCGGGACTAGCGGGGAGGAATGAGCAGTTCTTC
J: TRBJ2-3; D: NA; V: TRBV5-5; size: NA; CDR3: CASSFNSPSTDTQYF; DNA: TGTGCCAGCAGCTTTAACAGTCCTAGCACAGATACGCAGTATTTT
J: TRBJ1-3; D: NA; V: TRBV5-8; size: NA; CDR3: CASSFAGISGNTIYF; DNA: TGTGCCAGCAGCTTTGCGGGGATCTCTGGAAACACCATATATTTT
J: TRBJ1-2; D: NA; V: TRBV6-5; size: NA; CDR3: CASKSSGYGYTF; DNA: TGTGCCAGCAAGTCCTCAGGCTATGGCTACACCTTC
J: TRBJ1-1; D: TRBD1; V: TRBV6-5; size: NA; CDR3: CADGQAGGMNTEAFF; DNA: TGTGCCGACGGACAGGCCGGCGGCATGAACACTGAAGCTTTCTTT